Given below is one TCR beta chain in context. Its antigen is not known. The repertoire was sequenced with immunoSEQ multiplex PCR; TCRdb's copy has only in-frame clones and lacks some. The table shows under 85,000 clones, with roughly 80% occurring only once. This record comes from a study of OX40 agonist ivuxolimab in advanced cancers. The study's findings and limits: Averaging showed that CD8+ T cells had more expanded clones than CD4+ did. The antigens recognized by the expanded peripheral T cells, that is their antigen specificity, were not determined.

V lost 3 bases to trimming and J lost 3 bases, with 14 bases between them. Germline V lookup: CDR1 LNHDA, CDR2 SQIVND (reference sequence). The CDR3 totals 15 residues. The receptor was derived from an adult with an advanced solid tumor such as melanoma, head and neck, liver or kidney cancer. This chain links TRBV19 with TRBJ1-1; D is perhaps TRBD1 (6 bases). Here the sequenced sample was CD4+ or CD8+ T cells sorted from blood, taken in a trial of the OX40 agonist ivuxolimab. CDR3 bases: TGTGCCAGTAGTATTGGCCAGGGGTTCGACACTGAAGCTTTCTTT. Amino acid sequence: CASSIGQGFDTEAFF.